These 9 T cell receptor beta chains were sequenced from one sample in a study of control samples from healthy donors and cancer patients. The protocol was immunoSEQ multiplex PCR, while the TCRdb copy is restricted to in-frame clones and leaves out a portion. This table holds about 160,000 clones, around 94% found once. Specimen: PBMCs. The source is a man aged 55-75 years with colorectal cancer.

The chain is built from TRBV18 and TRBJ1-5, with D possibly TRBD1 on 6 matching bases. Germline V gives CDR1 KGHSH, CDR2 LQKENI. The CDR3 spans 15 residues. The V and J ends lost 2 bases and 7 bases respectively, with 15 bases between them. The CDR3 DNA sequence: TGTGCCAGCTCACCAATGGACAGCTGGGAGCAGCCCCAGCATTTT. This encodes CASSPMDSWEQPQHF.

V is TRBV5-1 and J is TRBJ2-3; tentatively, D is TRBD1 or TRBD2 (5 bases each). The V end lost 1 base, the J end lost 0 bases, and 12 bases lay between the germline ends. CDR1 and CDR2 from the germline V gene are SGHRS and YFSETQ. This CDR3 contains 16 residues. Here the CDR3 reads CASSLPRDGSTDTQYF. Here the CDR3 DNA reads TGCGCCAGCAGCTTGCCTAGGGACGGAAGCACAGATACGCAGTATTTT.

V gene TRBV27 combines with J gene TRBJ2-7, with D possibly being TRBD1 or TRBD2 (6 bases each). Germline V gene lookup returns CDR1 MNHEY and CDR2 SMNVEV (reference sequence). V gave up 5 bases and J gave up 6 bases, with 17 bases separating them. The CDR3 has 14 amino acids. The CDR3 here is CASSKGVEGSEQYF. CDR3 sequence (DNA): TGTGCCAGCAGTAAGGGGGTGGAGGGAAGCGAGCAGTACTTC.

The rearrangement joins TRBV11-2 to TRBJ2-5, with D perhaps matching TRBD1 (6 bases). The CDR3 runs 13 residues. The ends were cut back, 5 bases at V and 3 bases at J, with 10 bases in the middle. The germline V gene encodes CDR1 SGHAT and CDR2 FQNNGV. The CDR3 bases are TGTGCCAGCAGCGCCGGACAGAAAGAGACCCAGTACTTC. Translating it yields CASSAGQKETQYF. Using reference TRBV11-2 and TRBJ2-5 for the parts outside the CDR3, the full variable domain is EAGVAQSPRYKIIEKRQSVAFWCNPISGHATLYWYQQILGQGPKLLIQFQNNGVVDDSQLPKDRFSAERLKGVDSTLKIQPAKLEDSAVYLCASSAGQKETQYFGPGTRLLVL.

This clone was counted once. V gene TRBV5-5 combines with J gene TRBJ2-3; D might be TRBD2 (7 bases). Germline values: CDR1 SGHKS, CDR2 YYEKEE (reference sequence). The CDR3 sequence is 17 residues long. Trimming removed 0 bases at V and 3 bases at J, with 17 bases between. DNA of the CDR3: TGTGCCAGCAGCTTGGATTCTGCGGGGGCGAGGACAGATACGCAGTATTTT. Protein: CASSLDSAGARTDTQYF.

The chain has TRBV21-1 and TRBJ2-3; the D segment call TRBD2 is taken from the table without a DNA check. TRBV21-1 is given as a pseudogene. This CDR3 spans 17 amino acids. CDR3 loop: CASSKGTSGGDTDTQYF. CDR3 DNA sequence: TGTGCCAGCAGCAAAGGGACTAGCGGGGGGGACACAGATACGCAGTATTTT.

The rearrangement uses TRBV14 and TRBJ1-1; D possibly corresponds to TRBD1 (6 bases). V was trimmed by 5 bases and J by 1 base, leaving 14 bases between them. There are 15 residues in the CDR3. CDR1 and CDR2 (germline): SGHDN, FVKESK. The CDR3 here is CASSYPGQSNTEAFF. For the CDR3, the DNA is TGTGCCAGCAGCTACCCGGGACAATCGAACACTGAAGCTTTCTTT.

The chain employs TRBV7-2 and TRBJ2-5; D unclear. CDR3 size: 13 residues. The ends were cut back, 5 bases at V and 4 bases at J, with 11 bases in the middle. The germline V gene encodes CDR1 SGHTA and CDR2 FQGNSA. CDR3 coding DNA: TGTGCCAGCAGCCCCAGTCCGCGAGAGACCCAGTACTTC. Its protein product is CASSPSPRETQYF. Full variable domain (rest looked up from reference TRBV7-2 and TRBJ2-5): GAGVSQSPSNKVTEKGKDVELRCDPISGHTALYWYRQSLGQGLEFLIYFQGNSAPDKSGLPSDRFSAERTGGSVSTLTIQRTQQEDSAVYLCASSPSPRETQYFGPGTRLLVL.

This clone was counted between two and nine times. The V and J genes are TRBV7-2 and TRBJ2-5, with D possibly matching TRBD1 (6 bases). CDR3 length equals 15 residues. Trimming removed 1 base at V and 5 bases at J, with 14 bases between. The germline V gene has CDR1 SGHTA and CDR2 FQGNSA. This CDR3 is CASSLVEQGSETQYF. CDR3 nucleotides: TGTGCCAGCAGCTTAGTGGAGCAGGGGTCGGAGACCCAGTACTTC.